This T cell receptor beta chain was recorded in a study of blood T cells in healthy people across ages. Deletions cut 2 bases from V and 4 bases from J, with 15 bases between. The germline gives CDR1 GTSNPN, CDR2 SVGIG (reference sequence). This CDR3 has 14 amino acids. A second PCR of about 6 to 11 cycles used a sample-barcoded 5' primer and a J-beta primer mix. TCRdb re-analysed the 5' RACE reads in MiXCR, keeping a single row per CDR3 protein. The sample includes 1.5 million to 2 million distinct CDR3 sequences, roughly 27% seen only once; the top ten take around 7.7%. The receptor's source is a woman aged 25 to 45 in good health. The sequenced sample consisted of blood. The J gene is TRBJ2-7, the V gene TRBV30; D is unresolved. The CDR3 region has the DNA TGTGCCTGGAGTTCCACTGCCCTATATTACGAGCAGTACTTC. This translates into CAWSSTALYYEQYF.